This is a list of T cell receptor beta chains from one sample in a study of T cell changes during pregnancy in multiple sclerosis. TCRdb keeps only in-frame clones here, not all; method: immunoSEQ multiplex PCR. Of around 95,000 clones in the sample, around 90% were seen once. Sequences were derived from peripheral blood, sampled after pregnancy. These receptor sequences come from a female donor in good health, enrolled as a control in a pregnancy study. Both conserved end residues are part of each CDR3. D genes are given only for firm matches. The size field is filled for only some rows; it gives once, few, many or a size class.

CDR3,DNA,size,D,V,J
CASSLTGSPNTEAFF,TGTGCCAGCAGCTTAACGGGCAGCCCGAACACTGAAGCTTTCTTT,NA,NA,TRBV7-3,TRBJ1-1
CASSSGEVEAFF,TGCGCCAGCAGCTCGGGAGAGGTTGAAGCTTTCTTT,NA,NA,TRBV5-1,TRBJ1-1
CQWGSEKGYTF,TGCCAATGGGGCTCCGAGAAGGGCTACACCTTC,NA,NA,TRBV7-9,TRBJ1-2
CASSQDPQGGDIWGNQPQHF,TGCGCCAGCAGCCAAGATCCACAGGGAGGGGATATTTGGGGCAATCAGCCCCAGCATTTT,once,NA,TRBV4-1,TRBJ1-5
CASSLTGVDTGELFF,TGTGCCAGCAGCTTGACAGGGGTGGACACCGGGGAGCTGTTTTTT,NA,TRBD1,TRBV5-5,TRBJ2-2
CASSPGGMGTDTQYF,TGTGCCAGCAGCCCTGGCGGGATGGGCACAGATACGCAGTATTTT,NA,NA,TRBV7-3,TRBJ2-3
CASMTSGGREQYF,TGTGCCAGCATGACTAGCGGGGGCCGGGAGCAGTACTTC,NA,TRBD2,TRBV7-6,TRBJ2-7
CASSAWGPGEETQYF,TGTGCCAGCAGCGCCTGGGGCCCGGGGGAAGAGACCCAGTACTTC,once,NA,TRBV5-6,TRBJ2-5
CAIPTDSSGANVLTF,TGTGCCATCCCGACTGATAGCTCTGGGGCCAACGTCCTGACTTTC,NA,NA,TRBV7-3,TRBJ2-6
CASSPGHAKGDYEQYF,TGCGCCAGCAGCCCCGGACACGCCAAGGGGGACTACGAGCAGTACTTC,NA,NA,TRBV4-1,TRBJ2-7
CASSPRGGSGTEAFF,TGTGCCAGCAGCCCGAGGGGGGGAAGTGGGACTGAAGCTTTCTTT,NA,NA,TRBV7-8,TRBJ1-1
CASSSRNQPQHF,TGTGCCAGCAGTTCCAGGAATCAGCCCCAGCATTTT,NA,NA,TRBV28,TRBJ1-5
CASSMTGATEAFF,TGTGCCAGTAGTATGACAGGGGCCACTGAAGCTTTCTTT,NA,TRBD1,TRBV19,TRBJ1-1
CASSSRQGATNEKLFF,TGTGCCAGCAGCTCCAGACAGGGTGCAACTAATGAAAAACTGTTTTTT,NA,TRBD1,TRBV7-8,TRBJ1-4
CASSAEQGTGYSGANVLTF,TGTGCCAGCAGCGCCGAACAAGGGACTGGATACTCTGGGGCCAACGTCCTGACTTTC,NA,NA,TRBV9,TRBJ2-6
CASGREKRDEQFF,TGTGCCAGCGGGAGAGAGAAACGAGATGAGCAGTTCTTC,NA,NA,TRBV6-1,TRBJ2-1
CASSVGTANYGYTF,TGTGCCAGCAGTGTTGGGACAGCTAACTATGGCTACACCTTC,NA,TRBD1,TRBV25-1,TRBJ1-2
CASSLSSGGSYNEQFF,TGTGCCAGCAGCTTGTCTAGCGGGGGGTCGTACAATGAGCAGTTCTTC,once,TRBD2,TRBV5-4,TRBJ2-1
CSASGQRGTEAFF,TGCAGCGCGTCTGGACAGAGGGGTACTGAAGCTTTCTTT,NA,NA,TRBV29-1,TRBJ1-1
CASRALGTVTPYNEQFF,TGTGCCAGTAGGGCCCTGGGGACTGTGACCCCCTACAATGAGCAGTTCTTC,NA,NA,TRBV19,TRBJ2-1
CASSQGPRGSNTGELFF,TGTGCCAGCAGCCAAGGACCGCGGGGCTCGAACACCGGGGAGCTGTTTTTT,once,NA,TRBV4-2,TRBJ2-2
CASSLDRLSRTEAFF,TGTGCCAGCAGTTTGGACAGGCTGTCCCGCACTGAAGCTTTCTTT,NA,TRBD1,TRBV27,TRBJ1-1
CASSYPGLAGDPQETQYF,TGTGCCAGCAGTTACCCGGGACTAGCGGGAGACCCCCAAGAGACCCAGTACTTC,NA,TRBD2,TRBV28,TRBJ2-5
CASSFRDREEKLFF,TGTGCCAGCAGCTTCCGGGACAGGGAAGAAAAACTGTTTTTT,NA,TRBD1,TRBV7-8,TRBJ1-4
CASTTPPLTGVGTGELFF,TGTGCCAGTACCACCCCCCCCCTGACAGGGGTCGGGACCGGGGAGCTGTTTTTT,NA,TRBD1,TRBV19,TRBJ2-2
CASPPRDQPQHF,TGTGCCAGCCCCCCCCGGGATCAGCCCCAGCATTTT,NA,NA,TRBV28,TRBJ1-5
CASSGQGKVEQYF,TGTGCCAGCAGTGGGCAGGGCAAAGTCGAGCAGTACTTC,NA,NA,TRBV6-5,TRBJ2-7
CASSRKFPRTLRTGGLVGYTF,TGCGCCAGCAGTCGAAAATTTCCCCGTACTCTCAGGACAGGGGGCTTGGTTGGCTACACCTTC,NA,TRBD1,TRBV23-1,TRBJ1-2
CVSSSSLGGSGGYTF,TGTGTCAGCAGCTCATCCCTGGGGGGGAGTGGTGGCTACACCTTC,NA,NA,TRBV9,TRBJ1-2
CASSLSSGGGETQYF,TGCGCCAGCAGCTTGTCTAGCGGGGGAGGTGAGACCCAGTACTTC,NA,TRBD2,TRBV5-1,TRBJ2-5
CAWSRETSGNTIYF,TGTGCCTGGAGTAGGGAGACCTCTGGAAACACCATATATTTT,NA,NA,TRBV30,TRBJ1-3
CSVLVVGNTIYF,TGCAGCGTTTTAGTAGTTGGAAACACCATATATTTT,NA,NA,TRBV29-1,TRBJ1-3
CASSQTGDSGNTIYF,TGTGCCAGTTCTCAGACAGGCGACTCTGGAAACACCATATATTTT,NA,NA,TRBV6-1,TRBJ1-3
CASSVGVGGNEKLFF,TGTGCCAGCAGCGTAGGGGTCGGGGGTAATGAAAAACTGTTTTTT,NA,NA,TRBV9,TRBJ1-4
CASSLGTDGGYTF,TGCGCCAGCAGCCTAGGGACAGATGGTGGCTACACCTTC,few,TRBD1,TRBV4-1,TRBJ1-2
CASSRRQGASYEQYF,TGTGCCAGCAGCCGTCGACAGGGGGCCTCCTACGAGCAGTACTTC,NA,TRBD1,TRBV6-5,TRBJ2-7
CASSLAIGADYEQYF,TGTGCCAGCAGTTTAGCTATAGGGGCAGACTACGAGCAGTACTTC,NA,NA,TRBV27,TRBJ2-7
CASSIIGGASATEAFF,TGTGCCAGCAGTATTATAGGGGGCGCGTCTGCCACTGAAGCTTTCTTT,once,TRBD1,TRBV27,TRBJ1-1
CASSFGQGEVSPLHF,TGTGCCAGCAGTTTCGGGCAGGGGGAAGTGTCACCCCTCCACTTT,few,TRBD1,TRBV28,TRBJ1-6
CASTDYGENIQYF,TGTGCCAGCACTGACTACGGGGAAAACATTCAGTACTTC,NA,NA,TRBV19,TRBJ2-4
CASSFLASQETQYF,TGTGCCAGCAGTTTCCTAGCGTCACAAGAGACCCAGTACTTC,once,NA,TRBV28,TRBJ2-5
CASSLRDRAGHEQYF,TGTGCCAGCAGTTTAAGGGACAGGGCAGGCCACGAGCAGTACTTC,NA,TRBD1,TRBV27,TRBJ2-7
CASSLGLSSYEQYF,TGTGCCAGCAGCTTAGGACTAAGCTCCTACGAGCAGTACTTC,NA,NA,TRBV11-2,TRBJ2-7
CAIPTGTEAFF,TGTGCCATCCCGACTGGGACTGAAGCTTTCTTT,NA,NA,TRBV2,TRBJ1-1
CASSIRGLAGLNEQFF,TGTGCCAGCAGCATTAGGGGACTAGCGGGCCTCAATGAGCAGTTCTTC,NA,TRBD2,TRBV7-9,TRBJ2-1
CASTTVRQGNSYNSPLHF,TGCGCCAGCACCACCGTTCGACAGGGCAACTCCTATAATTCACCCCTCCACTTT,few,TRBD1,TRBV10-1,TRBJ1-6
CASRDIVREQYF,TGTGCCAGCAGGGACATCGTACGCGAGCAGTACTTC,NA,NA,TRBV2,TRBJ2-7
CASPDTWDYGYTF,TGTGCCAGTCCGGACACTTGGGACTATGGCTACACCTTC,NA,NA,TRBV2,TRBJ1-2
CASSQMALAVETQYF,TGCGCCAGCAGCCAAATGGCACTAGCCGTGGAGACCCAGTACTTC,NA,NA,TRBV4-1,TRBJ2-5
CASRSGGDQPQHF,TGTGCCAGCAGATCAGGGGGTGATCAGCCCCAGCATTTT,NA,TRBD1,TRBV28,TRBJ1-5
CASSSGSSYNSPLHF,TGTGCCAGCAGCTCGGGAAGCTCCTATAATTCACCCCTCCACTTT,NA,NA,TRBV7-9,TRBJ1-6
CASSLDEDEQYF,TGCGCCAGCAGCTTGGACGAGGACGAGCAGTACTTC,NA,NA,TRBV5-1,TRBJ2-7
CASSSRHYEQYF,TGTGCCAGCAGTTCCAGACACTACGAGCAGTACTTC,NA,NA,TRBV6-5,TRBJ2-7
CASSGWTDYGYTF,TGTGCCAGCAGCGGGTGGACAGACTATGGCTACACCTTC,few,NA,TRBV2,TRBJ1-2
CASSSGTGLSEQYF,TGTGCCAGCAGTTCCGGGACAGGGCTTTCCGAGCAGTACTTC,NA,TRBD1,TRBV6-5,TRBJ2-7
CAISVGTSASYEQYF,TGTGCCATCAGTGTCGGGACTAGCGCGTCCTACGAGCAGTACTTC,NA,TRBD2,TRBV10-3,TRBJ2-7
CASSIATGGVGELFF,TGTGCCAGTAGTATTGCCACAGGGGGCGTCGGGGAGCTGTTTTTT,NA,TRBD1,TRBV19,TRBJ2-2
CASSQGPRFGSYEQYF,TGTGCCAGCAGCCAAGGACCTCGTTTCGGGTCCTACGAGCAGTACTTC,once,NA,TRBV14,TRBJ2-7
CAWRVVSGNTIYF,TGTGCCTGGAGGGTAGTCTCTGGAAACACCATATATTTT,NA,NA,TRBV30,TRBJ1-3